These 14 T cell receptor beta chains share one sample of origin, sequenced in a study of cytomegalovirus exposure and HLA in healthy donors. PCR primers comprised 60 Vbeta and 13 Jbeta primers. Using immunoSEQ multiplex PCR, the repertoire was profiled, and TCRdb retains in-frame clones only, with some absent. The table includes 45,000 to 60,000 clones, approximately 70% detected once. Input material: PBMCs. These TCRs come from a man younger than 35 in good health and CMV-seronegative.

The CDR3 region is CASSYPAGDQETQYF. The CDR3 DNA sequence: TGTGCCAGCAGCTACCCAGCGGGGGACCAAGAGACCCAGTACTTC. The chain carries TRBV7-9 and TRBJ2-5; 8 bases match TRBD2. Trimming took 4 bases from V and 0 from J; bases not matched to a gene: 4. The CDR3 is 15 amino acids. Per germline, CDR1 SEHNR and CDR2 FQNEAQ (reference sequence).

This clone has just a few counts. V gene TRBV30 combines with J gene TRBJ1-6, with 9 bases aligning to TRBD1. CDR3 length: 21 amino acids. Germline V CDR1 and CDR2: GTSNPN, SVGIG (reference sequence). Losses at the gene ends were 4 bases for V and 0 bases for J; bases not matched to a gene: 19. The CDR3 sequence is CAWTGQGPPSPRSSYNSPLHF. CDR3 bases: TGTGCCTGGACAGGACAGGGGCCTCCTAGTCCCCGAAGCTCCTATAATTCACCCCTCCACTTT.

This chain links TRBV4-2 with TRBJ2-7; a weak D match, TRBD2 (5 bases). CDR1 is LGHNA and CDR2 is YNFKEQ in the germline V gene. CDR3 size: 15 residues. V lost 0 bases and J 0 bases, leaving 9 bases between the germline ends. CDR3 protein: CASSQDRGNSYEQYF. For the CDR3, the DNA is TGTGCCAGCAGCCAAGATCGGGGAAACTCCTACGAGCAGTACTTC.

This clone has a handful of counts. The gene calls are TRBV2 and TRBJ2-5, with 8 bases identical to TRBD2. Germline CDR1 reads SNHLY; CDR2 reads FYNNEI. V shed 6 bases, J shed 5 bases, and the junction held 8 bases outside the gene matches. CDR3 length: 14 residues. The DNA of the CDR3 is TGTGCCAGCAGCGAATCCGGGAGGGGGGAGACCCAGTACTTC. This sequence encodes CASSESGRGETQYF.

CDR3 DNA: TGTGCCAGCTCACCACCGCGAGCTACAGATACGCAGTATTTT. It translates to CASSPPRATDTQYF. J is TRBJ2-3 and V is TRBV18; D gene unclear. Trimming shortened V by 0 bases and J by 3 bases, and 7 bases separated the two germline ends. Per the germline V gene, CDR1 is KGHSH and CDR2 is LQKENI. This CDR3 spans 14 amino acids.

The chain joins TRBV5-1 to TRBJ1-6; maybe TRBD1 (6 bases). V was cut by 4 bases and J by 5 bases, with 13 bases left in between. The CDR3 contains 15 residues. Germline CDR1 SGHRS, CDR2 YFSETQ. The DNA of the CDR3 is TGCGCCAGCAGCATGCAGGGGCCGGATAATTCACCCCTCCACTTT. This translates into CASSMQGPDNSPLHF.

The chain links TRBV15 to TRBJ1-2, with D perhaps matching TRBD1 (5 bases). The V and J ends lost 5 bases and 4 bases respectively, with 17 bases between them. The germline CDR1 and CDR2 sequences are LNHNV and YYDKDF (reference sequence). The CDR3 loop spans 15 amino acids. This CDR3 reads CATSLADRGTYGYTF. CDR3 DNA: TGTGCCACCAGCCTAGCGGACCGGGGGACCTATGGCTACACCTTC.

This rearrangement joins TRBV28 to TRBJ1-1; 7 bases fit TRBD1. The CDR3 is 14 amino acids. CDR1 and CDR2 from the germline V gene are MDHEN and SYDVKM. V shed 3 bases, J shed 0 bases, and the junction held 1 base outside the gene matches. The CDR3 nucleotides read TGTGCCAGCAGTTTCGGGACAGTGAACACTGAAGCTTTCTTT. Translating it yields CASSFGTVNTEAFF.

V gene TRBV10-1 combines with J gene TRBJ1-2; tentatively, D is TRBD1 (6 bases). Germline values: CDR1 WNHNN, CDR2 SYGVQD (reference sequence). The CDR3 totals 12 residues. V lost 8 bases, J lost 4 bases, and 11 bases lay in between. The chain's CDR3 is CASSDRLYGYTF. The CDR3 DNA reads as TGCGCCAGCTCCGACAGGCTCTATGGCTACACCTTC.

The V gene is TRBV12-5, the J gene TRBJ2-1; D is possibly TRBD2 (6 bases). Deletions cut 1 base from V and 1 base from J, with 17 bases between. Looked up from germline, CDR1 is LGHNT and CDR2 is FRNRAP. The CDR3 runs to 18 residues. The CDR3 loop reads CASGLATDSGLSYNEQFF. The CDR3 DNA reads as TGTGCTAGTGGTTTGGCCACCGATAGCGGTCTTTCCTACAATGAGCAGTTCTTC. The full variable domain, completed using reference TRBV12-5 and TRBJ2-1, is DARVTQTPRHKVTEMGQEVTMRCQPILGHNTVFWYRQTMMQGLELLAYFRNRAPLDDSGMPKDRFSAEMPDATLATLKIQPSEPRDSAVYFCASGLATDSGLSYNEQFFGPGTRLTVL.

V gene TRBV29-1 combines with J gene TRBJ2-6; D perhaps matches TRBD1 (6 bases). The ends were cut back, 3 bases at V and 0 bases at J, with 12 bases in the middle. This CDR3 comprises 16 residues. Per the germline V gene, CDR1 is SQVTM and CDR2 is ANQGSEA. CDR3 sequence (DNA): TGCAGCGTTGATGACAGGAGCAGCTCTGGGGCCAACGTCCTGACTTTC. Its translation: CSVDDRSSSGANVLTF.

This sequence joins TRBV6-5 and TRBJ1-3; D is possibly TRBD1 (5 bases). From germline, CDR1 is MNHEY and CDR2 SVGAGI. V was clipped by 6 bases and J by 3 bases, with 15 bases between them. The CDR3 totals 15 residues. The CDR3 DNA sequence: TGTGCCAGCAGCCCAGGGCCGGGGGGTGGAAACACCATATATTTT. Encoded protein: CASSPGPGGGNTIYF.

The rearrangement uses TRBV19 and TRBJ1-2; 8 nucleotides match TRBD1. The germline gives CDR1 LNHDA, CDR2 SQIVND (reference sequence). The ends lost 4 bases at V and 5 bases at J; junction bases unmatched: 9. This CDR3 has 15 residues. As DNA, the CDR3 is TGTGCCAGTAGTAACCTGGGACAGGCTGATTATGGCTACACCTTC. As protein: CASSNLGQADYGYTF.

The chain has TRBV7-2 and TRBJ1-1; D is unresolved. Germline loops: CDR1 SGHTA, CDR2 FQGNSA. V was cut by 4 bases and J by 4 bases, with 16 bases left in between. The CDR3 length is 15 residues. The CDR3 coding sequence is TGTGCCAGCAGCTCAAGTGGAGGGAGCCGCACTGAAGCTTTCTTT. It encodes CASSSSGGSRTEAFF.